These 25 T cell receptor beta chains came from one sample sequenced in a study of blood T cell repertoires in COVID-19. Assay used: immunoSEQ multiplex PCR; TCRdb lists only in-frame clones, some missing. Of 140,000 or so clones in the sample, about 89% were seen once. Sequences were obtained from PBMCs or T cells enriched from blood (not recorded which). These receptors all stem from a man aged 55 to 70 who had recovered from COVID-19.

The chain has TRBV29-1 and TRBJ1-4; no reliable D call. There are 13 residues in the CDR3. The germline V gene has CDR1 SQVTM and CDR2 ANQGSEA. The V gene lost 6 bases and the J gene lost 5 bases, with 13 bases spanning the gap. In DNA, the CDR3 is TGCAGCGTCCTGGGGAGTGGGAATGAAAAACTGTTTTTT. Encoded protein: CSVLGSGNEKLFF.

The chain recombines TRBV18 with TRBJ1-2, with 8 bases that match TRBD1. The V and J ends lost 3 bases and 8 bases, in that order; junction bases with no gene match: 8. The CDR3 is 14 residues long. The germline V gene encodes CDR1 KGHSH and CDR2 LQKENI. The CDR3 region has the DNA TGTGCCAGCTCACCTGGACAGGGTGGCTCGGGCTACACCTTC. This encodes CASSPGQGGSGYTF.

This chain uses TRBV20-1 with TRBJ1-1, with a weak D call TRBD1 (6 bases). Deletions cut 3 bases from V and 11 bases from J, with 13 bases between. The CDR3 spans 11 residues. Germline V CDR1 and CDR2: DFQATT, SNEGSKA (reference sequence). The CDR3 region has the DNA TGCAGTGCTAGGTGGGGGCCTCGGGCTTTCTTT. It translates to CSARWGPRAFF.

This chain uses TRBV5-1 with TRBJ1-2; no firm D call. CDR1 and CDR2 (germline): SGHRS, YFSETQ. CDR3 length: 14 amino acids. With 6 bases removed from V and 0 bases from J, the gap between germline ends came to 12 bases. The CDR3 nucleotides are TGCGCCAGCAAACCGAGTCTGTCTAACTATGGCTACACCTTC. It yields the protein CASKPSLSNYGYTF. Together with reference TRBV5-1 and TRBJ1-2, the CDR3 gives the full variable domain: KAGVTQTPRYLIKTRGQQVTLSCSPISGHRSVSWYQQTPGQGLQFLFEYFSETQRNKGNFPGRFSGRQFSNSRSEMNVSTLELGDSALYLCASKPSLSNYGYTFGSGTRLTVV.

The chain employs TRBV3-1 (or the pseudogene TRBV3-2) and TRBJ2-5; the D gene is possibly TRBD2 (5 bases). The germline V and J ends were trimmed by 11 bases and 6 bases, with 22 bases remaining between them. The CDR3 extends over 14 amino acids. CDR1 and CDR2 (germline): LGHDT, YNNKEL (reference sequence). CDR3 nucleotide sequence: TGTGCCTGTCGGGAAGGCCAGTGGGATAAGACCCAGTACTTC. The encoded protein is CACREGQWDKTQYF.

The chain is built from TRBV9 and TRBJ2-1, with D tentatively TRBD2 (6 bases). This CDR3 comprises 14 residues. Per the germline V gene, CDR1 is SGDLS and CDR2 is YYNGEE. Trimming cost V 0 bases and J 9 bases, with 13 bases left between them. The CDR3 region is CASSVVKGGGEQFF. The DNA for the CDR3 is TGTGCCAGCAGCGTAGTGAAGGGAGGCGGTGAGCAGTTCTTC.

The V call is TRBV5-1, the J call TRBJ1-2; no definite D call. V was shortened by 0 bases and J by 5 bases, with 20 bases between the two germline ends. The CDR3 loop spans 17 amino acids. Germline CDR1 is SGHRS and CDR2 is YFSETQ. For the CDR3, the DNA is TGCGCCAGCAGCTTGGCCGTCGGGCCTCCGGGAGTTTATGGCTACACCTTC. It translates to CASSLAVGPPGVYGYTF.

The chain couples TRBV7-8 to TRBJ2-1, with 8 bases lining up with TRBD2. Germline CDR1 SGHVS, CDR2 FQNEAQ. V shed 5 bases, J shed 2 bases, and the junction held 14 bases outside the gene matches. This CDR3 region has 18 residues. Written as DNA, the CDR3 is TGTGCCAGCAGCCCCCGTTGGAAAGCGGGGGCCCCCTACAATGAGCAGTTCTTC. Protein sequence: CASSPRWKAGAPYNEQFF. Full variable domain (rest looked up from reference TRBV7-8 and TRBJ2-1): GAGVSQSPRYKVAKRGQDVALRCDPISGHVSLFWYQQALGQGPEFLTYFQNEAQLDKSGLPSDRFFAERPEGSVSTLKIQRTQQEDSAVYLCASSPRWKAGAPYNEQFFGPGTRLTVL.

This chain joins TRBV12-3 or TRBV12-4 and TRBJ1-1; 9 bases are shared with TRBD1. V lost 8 bases, J lost 3 bases, and 1 base stayed unmatched. The CDR3 totals 12 residues. The CDR3 protein is CASGTGYTEAFF. Written as DNA, the CDR3 is TGTGCCAGCGGGACAGGGTACACTGAAGCTTTCTTT.

The rearrangement links TRBV11-1 to TRBJ2-5; 10 positions match TRBD1. CDR3 size: 15 residues. J was trimmed by 5 bases and V by 5 bases; bases with no gene match: 8. CDR1 and CDR2 (germline): SGHAT, FQDESV (reference sequence). The CDR3 is CASSRTTGGEETQYF. The DNA of the CDR3 is TGTGCCAGCAGCCGGACGACAGGGGGCGAGGAGACCCAGTACTTC.

J is TRBJ1-5 and V is TRBV6-5, with TRBD1 as a possible D gene (5 bases). V was clipped by 9 bases and J by 5 bases, with 11 bases between them. CDR3 length: 12 residues. Germline V gene lookup returns CDR1 MNHEY and CDR2 SVGAGI. Written as DNA, the CDR3 is TGTGCCAGTCAGGGTGAGCATCAGCCCCAGCATTTT. This codes for CASQGEHQPQHF.

V and J are TRBV7-9 and TRBJ1-4, with D unresolved. Looked up from germline, CDR1 is SEHNR and CDR2 is FQNEAQ (reference sequence). CDR3 length: 11 amino acids. The germline V and J ends were trimmed by 2 bases and 13 bases, with 8 bases remaining between them. The CDR3 DNA reads TGTGCCAGCAGCTTATCCGAGGGACTGTTTTTT. Residues: CASSLSEGLFF. The variable domain in full, completed from reference TRBV7-9 and TRBJ1-4, reads DTGVSQNPRHKITKRGQNVTFRCDPISEHNRLYWYRQTLGQGPEFLTYFQNEAQLEKSRLLSDRFSAERPKGSFSTLEIQRTEQGDSAMYLCASSLSEGLFFGSGTQLSVL.

The chain recombines TRBV10-2 with TRBJ2-7; D uncertain. Trimming removed 3 bases from V and 3 bases from J, with 9 bases in between. Germline V CDR1 and CDR2: WSHSY, SAAADI. CDR3 size: 13 residues. CDR3 in DNA: TGCGCCAGCAGTGACCCTGGAGACTACGAGCAGTACTTC. This sequence encodes CASSDPGDYEQYF.

V is TRBV3-1 (or the pseudogene TRBV3-2) and J is TRBJ2-7; weak D call: TRBD1 (6 bases). Deletions cut 4 bases from V and 2 bases from J, with 9 bases between. This CDR3 is built from 13 residues. CDR1 LGHDT and CDR2 YNNKEL come from the germline V gene (reference sequence). The CDR3 is CASSPGQTYEQYF. CDR3 DNA: TGTGCCAGCAGCCCAGGACAGACCTACGAGCAGTACTTC.

The rearrangement links TRBV5-8 to TRBJ1-5, with TRBD1 identical over 10 bases. CDR1 and CDR2 from the germline V gene are SGHTS and YDEGEE. V shed 4 bases, J shed 5 bases, and the junction held 6 bases outside the gene matches. This CDR3 is 15 amino acids long. This chain's CDR3 is CASSPRDRGDQPQHF. CDR3 in DNA: TGTGCCAGCAGCCCCCGGGACAGGGGAGATCAGCCCCAGCATTTT.

The chain couples TRBV24-1 to TRBJ1-5, with TRBD1 as a possible D gene (5 bases). CDR1 is KGHDR and CDR2 is SFDVKD in the germline V gene. V lost 4 bases, J lost 3 bases, and 9 bases lay in between. This CDR3 is 14 amino acids long. The CDR3 bases are TGTGCCACCAGTGAAGCAGGGAACAATCAGCCCCAGCATTTT. This encodes CATSEAGNNQPQHF.

This chain joins TRBV3-1 (or the pseudogene TRBV3-2) and TRBJ2-1, with 10 bases aligning to TRBD2. The junction had 3 bases not matched to a gene; V was cut back by 4 bases and J by 3 bases. Germline CDR1 reads LGHDT; CDR2 reads YNNKEL (reference sequence). This CDR3 has 15 amino acids. CDR3 sequence reads: CASSRVAGGYNEQFF. For the CDR3, the DNA is TGTGCCAGCAGCCGAGTAGCGGGGGGCTACAATGAGCAGTTCTTC.

The genes are TRBV2 and TRBJ1-2; no reliable D call. Germline V gene lookup returns CDR1 SNHLY and CDR2 FYNNEI. This CDR3 contains 16 residues. Trimming left V 3 bases short and J 5 bases short, with 19 bases between. The CDR3: CASSDLPSTIIYGYTF. The CDR3 DNA follows: TGTGCCAGCAGTGATCTGCCCTCTACGATTATATATGGCTACACCTTC.

The chain links TRBV9 to TRBJ1-5; D perhaps matches TRBD1 (5 bases). The CDR3 is 14 residues long. V lost 4 bases and J lost 5, with 13 bases in between. From germline, CDR1 is SGDLS and CDR2 YYNGEE. Here the CDR3 DNA reads TGTGCCAGCAGCAGAGACAGAGCTGATCAGCCCCAGCATTTT. Amino acid sequence: CASSRDRADQPQHF.

The V gene is TRBV18, the J gene TRBJ1-4; 7 nucleotides line up with TRBD1. The germline CDR1 and CDR2 sequences are KGHSH and LQKENI. The CDR3 has 14 residues. Germline trimming cut 3 bases from V and 3 bases from J; bases unmatched to any gene: 1. The CDR3 reads CASSPTGSNEKLFF. In nucleotides, the CDR3 is TGTGCCAGCTCACCGACAGGGTCTAATGAAAAACTGTTTTTT.

The chain joins TRBV5-4 to TRBJ2-7, with 9 bases aligning to TRBD1. The CDR3 spans 15 residues. Germline V CDR1 and CDR2: SGHNT, YYREEE (reference sequence). V was pared by 3 bases and J by 4 bases, with 8 bases of the junction left unmatched. For the CDR3, the DNA is TGTGCCAGCAGCTCACCGGGACAGGGAATATACGAGCAGTACTTC. Its protein product is CASSSPGQGIYEQYF.

The CDR3 spells CASSPDRAKNIQYF. The CDR3 coding sequence is TGTGCCAGCAGCCCGGACAGGGCCAAAAACATTCAGTACTTC. The chain links TRBV7-9 to TRBJ2-4, with TRBD1 matching 7 bases. Germline V CDR1 and CDR2: SEHNR, FQNEAQ (reference sequence). This CDR3 has 14 residues. Trimming removed 5 bases from V and 1 base from J; junction bases left unmatched: 2.

This CDR3 reads CASSLKGDTSYEQYF. The CDR3 nucleotides read TGCGCCAGCAGCTTGAAGGGGGACACCTCCTACGAGCAGTACTTC. This rearrangement joins TRBV5-1 to TRBJ2-7; D may be TRBD1 (6 bases). Germline V gene lookup returns CDR1 SGHRS and CDR2 YFSETQ. Trimming removed 1 base from V and 0 bases from J, with 11 bases in between. CDR3 length: 15 residues.

V usage is TRBV3-1 (or the pseudogene TRBV3-2) and J usage is TRBJ1-6; D gene ambiguous. The CDR3 runs 12 residues. Germline loops: CDR1 LGHDT, CDR2 YNNKEL (reference sequence). Trimming took off 2 bases at V and 8 bases at J, with 4 bases between the two ends. The CDR3 DNA follows: TGTGCCAGCAGCCAACGGGATTCACCCCTCCACTTT. Translating gives CASSQRDSPLHF.

CDR3 region: CASSDLGLNTEAFF. As DNA, the CDR3 is TGTGCCAGTAGTGACCTGGGCCTTAACACTGAAGCTTTCTTT. The chain recombines TRBV19 with TRBJ1-1; D unclear. Germline V gene sequence: CDR1 LNHDA, CDR2 SQIVND (reference sequence). The length of the CDR3 is 14 residues. Trimming took off 5 bases at V and 2 bases at J, with 12 bases between the two ends.